These T cell receptor beta chains were read from a single sample in a study of cytomegalovirus exposure and HLA in healthy donors. Only in-frame clones appear in the TCRdb table, and some are missing; sequencing was by immunoSEQ multiplex PCR. The sample consists of roughly 160,000 clones, 73% of them appearing once. Sequencing input: PBMCs. The receptors were gathered from a woman under 30 in good health and CMV-seropositive. Each CDR3 is given with its conserved first and last residue. The order of the fields is D gene, J gene, V gene, clone size, CDR3 DNA, CDR3 protein. A D gene is named only where the DNA matches it firmly. Size is stated for part of the rows, as once, few or many counts, or as a class when the clone is expanded.

D: NA
J: TRBJ1-6
V: TRBV6-6
size: NA
DNA: TGTGCCAGCAGTTACTCTTTAGGGAGCTCACCCCTCCACTTT
CDR3: CASSYSLGSSPLHF

D: NA
J: TRBJ1-1
V: TRBV5-3
size: NA
DNA: TGTGCCAGAAGCTTGTTTAGCTTTCGAAACACTGAAGCTTTCTTT
CDR3: CARSLFSFRNTEAFF

D: TRBD1
J: TRBJ1-5
V: TRBV7-8
size: NA
DNA: TGTGCCAACAGCCCGGTGGTATCCACACAGGACAGGGCCTACAAGCTGCCCCAGCATTTT
CDR3: CANSPVVSTQDRAYKLPQHF

D: NA
J: TRBJ1-5
V: TRBV19
size: NA
DNA: TGTGCCAGTACCCGAGACAGGTATAGCAATCAGCCCCAGCATTTT
CDR3: CASTRDRYSNQPQHF

D: TRBD1
J: TRBJ1-5
V: TRBV6-1
size: NA
DNA: TGTGCCGCAGAAGACAGGGCCCTAAATCAGCCCCAGCATTTT
CDR3: CAAEDRALNQPQHF

D: NA
J: TRBJ1-1
V: TRBV7-2
size: NA
DNA: TGTGCCAGCAGCTTAGTTTCCGGACAGTACACTGAAGCTTTCTTT
CDR3: CASSLVSGQYTEAFF

D: NA
J: TRBJ1-6
V: TRBV14
size: NA
DNA: TGTGCCAGCAGCCAACAGGTTTTTAATTCACCCCTCCACTTT
CDR3: CASSQQVFNSPLHF

D: NA
J: TRBJ2-3
V: TRBV19
size: few
DNA: TGTGCCAGTAGTATGGAGGATACGCAGTATTTT
CDR3: CASSMEDTQYF

D: NA
J: TRBJ1-1
V: TRBV6-1
size: NA
DNA: TGTGCCAGCACCACTAACTTAGGCACTGAAGCTTTCTTT
CDR3: CASTTNLGTEAFF

D: NA
J: TRBJ2-7
V: TRBV21-1
size: once
DNA: TGTGCCAGCGGCCCAAAAACAGGGGGCTTCGACGAGCAGTACTTC
CDR3: CASGPKTGGFDEQYF

D: NA
J: TRBJ2-3
V: TRBV2
size: NA
DNA: TGTGCCAGCAGGGCCGTTTCTGGAGATACGCAGTATTTT
CDR3: CASRAVSGDTQYF

D: TRBD2
J: TRBJ2-5
V: TRBV4-3
size: few
DNA: TGCGCCAGCAGCCAAGATGGGGGGGGACCCCAAGAGACCCAGTACTTC
CDR3: CASSQDGGGPQETQYF

D: NA
J: TRBJ1-2
V: TRBV5-1
size: NA
DNA: TGCGCCAGCAGCCCCTATAGACACGAGAACTATGGCTACACCTTC
CDR3: CASSPYRHENYGYTF

D: TRBD1
J: TRBJ2-1
V: TRBV7-2
size: NA
DNA: TGTGCCAGCAGCTCCCGACAGGGCAGGGTCGTGGGGAATGAGCAGTTCTTC
CDR3: CASSSRQGRVVGNEQFF

D: NA
J: TRBJ1-3
V: TRBV7-3
size: few
DNA: TGTGCCAGCAGCTTATCAGGTTATGGAAACACCATATATTTT
CDR3: CASSLSGYGNTIYF

D: NA
J: TRBJ2-5
V: TRBV6-6
size: NA
DNA: TGTGCCAGCAGTTATGAGGGCGAGACCCAGTACTTC
CDR3: CASSYEGETQYF